These T cell receptor beta chains were read from a single sample in a study of T cells after yellow fever vaccination. Each CDR3 protein is one row after TCRdb ran MiXCR on the 5' RACE reads. The sample lists about 240,000 distinct CDR3 sequences, around 7% occurring once. The sample here was CD4+ T cells sorted from PBMCs, taken 15 days after the yellow fever booster vaccination. The receptors stem from a man between 25 and 39 years old who received the YFV17D yellow fever vaccine. Each CDR3 is given with its conserved first and last residue. The D gene is left open where the match is weak. Clone size is stated in some rows and not others, as once, few, many or a class when expanded.

V gene	clone size	D gene	J gene	CDR3 protein	CDR3 DNA
TRBV5-1	NA	TRBD1	TRBJ1-2	CASSLATDRGDGYTF	TGCGCCAGCAGCTTGGCGACGGACAGGGGCGATGGCTACACCTTC
TRBV28	few	NA	TRBJ2-7	CASSLGTAPPYEQYF	TGTGCCAGCAGTTTAGGCACAGCCCCCCCCTACGAGCAGTACTTC
TRBV9	few	NA	TRBJ2-1	CASSEASVRVEQFF	TGTGCCAGCAGCGAAGCTAGCGTACGGGTTGAGCAGTTCTTC
TRBV24-1	many	NA	TRBJ2-2	CATSDPGGPNTGELFF	TGTGCCACCAGTGATCCTGGGGGCCCGAACACCGGGGAGCTGTTTTTT
TRBV20-1	few	NA	TRBJ2-3	CSAEGRGADTDTQYF	TGCAGTGCGGAGGGGCGTGGGGCAGACACAGATACGCAGTATTTT
TRBV19	few	NA	TRBJ2-1	CASSIPRSGAEQFF	TGTGCCAGTAGTATACCTAGGTCTGGGGCTGAGCAGTTCTTC
TRBV20-1	NA	NA	TRBJ1-5	CSASSRQVNQPQHF	TGCAGTGCTAGCTCCCGACAGGTCAATCAGCCCCAGCATTTT
TRBV7-3	NA	NA	TRBJ2-1	CASSLTRSSYNEQFF	TGTGCCAGCAGCCTAACCAGGAGCTCCTACAATGAGCAGTTCTTC
TRBV20-1	NA	NA	TRBJ1-5	CSARAGNARGEGQPQHF	TGCAGTGCTAGAGCCGGGAACGCCAGGGGAGAGGGGCAGCCCCAGCATTTT
TRBV2	NA	NA	TRBJ2-1	CASRADKYNEQFF	TGTGCCAGCAGGGCCGACAAATACAATGAGCAGTTCTTC
TRBV18	many	TRBD1	TRBJ1-2	CASSLQGAYGYTF	TGTGCCAGCTCACTACAGGGGGCTTATGGCTACACCTTC
TRBV10-2	many	NA	TRBJ2-5	CATQAGETQYF	TGCGCCACTCAAGCCGGGGAGACCCAGTACTTC
TRBV7-2	few	TRBD2	TRBJ2-1	CASRQGAGAEQFF	TGTGCCAGCCGGCAGGGAGCGGGAGCTGAGCAGTTCTTC
TRBV7-9	NA	NA	TRBJ2-2	CASGEGGTNTGELFF	TGTGCCAGCGGGGAGGGGGGGACGAACACCGGGGAGCTGTTTTTT
TRBV20-1	NA	TRBD1	TRBJ2-7	CSASQGVTYEQYF	TGCAGTGCTAGCCAGGGGGTAACCTACGAGCAGTACTTC
TRBV6-5	few	TRBD2	TRBJ2-7	CASSWRLAPSYEQYF	TGTGCCAGCAGTTGGAGACTAGCGCCTTCCTACGAGCAGTACTTC
TRBV7-2	NA	TRBD1	TRBJ2-4	CASSLALGQGNIQYF	TGTGCCAGCAGCTTAGCGCTGGGACAGGGAAACATTCAGTACTTC
TRBV29-1	many	TRBD2	TRBJ2-5	CSVDLPGLAGATETQYF	TGCAGCGTTGATCTCCCGGGACTAGCGGGAGCGACAGAGACCCAGTACTTC
TRBV7-2	NA	NA	TRBJ2-5	CASSNRVGETQYF	TGTGCCAGCAGCAACAGGGTCGGTGAGACCCAGTACTTC
TRBV24-1	NA	TRBD2	TRBJ2-5	CATSASGRVGETQYF	TGTGCCACCAGTGCTAGCGGGAGGGTGGGAGAGACCCAGTACTTC
TRBV2	few	NA	TRBJ2-6	CASNWGASGANVLTF	TGTGCCAGCAATTGGGGTGCCTCTGGGGCCAACGTCCTGACTTTC
TRBV5-1	NA	NA	TRBJ2-3	CASSLAVAESTDTQYF	TGCGCCAGCAGCTTGGCCGTTGCGGAGAGCACAGATACGCAGTATTTT
TRBV6-1	NA	TRBD2	TRBJ2-1	CASRPSGSFYNEQFF	TGTGCCAGCAGACCCAGCGGGAGTTTCTACAATGAGCAGTTCTTC
TRBV28	few	TRBD1	TRBJ1-6	CAGGQAVSPLHF	TGTGCCGGGGGACAGGCCGTGTCACCCCTCCACTTT
TRBV5-5	many	NA	TRBJ1-1	CASSNSGPRGNEAFF	TGTGCCAGCAGTAACTCAGGGCCCCGCGGGAATGAAGCTTTCTTT
TRBV5-1	few	TRBD2	TRBJ2-1	CASSLTMGLAGGDQQFF	TGCGCCAGCAGCTTGACCATGGGACTAGCGGGAGGCGATCAGCAGTTCTTC
TRBV30	few	NA	TRBJ1-5	CACQTGKKPQHF	TGTGCCTGCCAGACGGGAAAAAAGCCCCAGCATTTT
TRBV6-2/TRBV6-3	many	TRBD1	TRBJ2-3	CASTRDRGTDTQYF	TGTGCCAGCACCCGGGACAGAGGCACAGATACGCAGTATTTT
TRBV7-9	many	TRBD2	TRBJ2-1	CASGKREGYNEQFF	TGTGCCAGCGGCAAGCGGGAGGGTTACAATGAGCAGTTCTTC
TRBV25-1	NA	NA	TRBJ2-1	CASSEFSRGRQFF	TGTGCCAGCAGTGAATTTAGTAGAGGGCGGCAGTTCTTC
TRBV5-1	many	NA	TRBJ2-3	CASSSPGTPNTQYF	TGCGCCAGCAGCTCTCCCGGGACCCCAAATACGCAGTATTTT
TRBV28	NA	NA	TRBJ1-2	CASSLHGGGYGYTF	TGTGCCAGCAGCCTACACGGCGGGGGGTATGGCTACACCTTC
TRBV25-1	many	NA	TRBJ1-2	CASSTAYYGYTF	TGTGCCAGCAGTACAGCCTACTATGGCTACACCTTC
TRBV28	NA	NA	TRBJ2-4	CASHEGQFKNIQYF	TGTGCCAGCCACGAGGGGCAGTTCAAAAACATTCAGTACTTC
TRBV9	NA	NA	TRBJ2-3	CASSVGVATDTQYF	TGTGCCAGCAGCGTAGGGGTTGCGACAGATACGCAGTATTTT
TRBV5-1	many	NA	TRBJ2-2	CASRSLNTGELFF	TGCGCCAGCAGAAGCTTAAACACCGGGGAGCTGTTTTTT
TRBV14	few	TRBD2	TRBJ2-1	CASSPRPLAGYNEQFF	TGTGCCAGCAGCCCTCGTCCGCTAGCGGGTTACAATGAGCAGTTCTTC
TRBV7-2	few	NA	TRBJ1-1	CASSLGLTVMNTEAFF	TGTGCCAGCAGCTTGGGTCTAACCGTTATGAACACTGAAGCTTTCTTT
TRBV7-8	NA	NA	TRBJ2-1	CASSVAAVSYNEQFF	TGTGCCAGCAGCGTGGCTGCGGTTTCCTACAATGAGCAGTTCTTC